Listed below are T cell receptor beta chains from one sample, sequenced in a study of CD4 T cells in relation to SARS-CoV-2 and coronaviruses. Generated by immunoSEQ multiplex PCR, the TCRdb table keeps only in-frame clones and is missing some. The data hold tens of thousands of clones, with 70% to 90% observed a single time. The sequencing input was memory CD4+ T cells from PBMCs. All receptors derive from an adult with COVID-19. Each CDR3 is given with its conserved first and last residue. Fields, in order: V gene, CDR3 protein.

>TRBV5-1
CASSPDTGNYGYTF
>TRBV18
CASSPRDGSSYEQYF
>TRBV5-5
CASSWRGGASDTQYF
>TRBV19
CASRNGRAATNEKLFF
>TRBV11-3
CASSLNGGQVNTGELFF
>TRBV7-9
CASSFGQGVGEQYF
>TRBV19
CASSLRLAGGNTGEPFF
>TRBV30
CAWSVPPKGETQYF
>TRBV12-3/TRBV12-4
CASRRDRNTEAFF
>TRBV28
CASSSGRVYGYTF
>TRBV7-9
CASSRLLPSTDTQYF
>TRBV5-1
CASSLAWPLSGANVLTF
>TRBV6-1
CASSEFQGQGFRPQHF
>TRBV7-9
CASSTLGTMGYTF
>TRBV24-1
CATSVQAPSYNSPLHF
>TRBV14
CASSQLQGTTDTQYF
>TRBV18
CASSLVENTEAFF
>TRBV18
CASSPTVSYEQYF
>TRBV5-1
CASSLGTSLQETQYF
>TRBV19
CASTRTDTQYF
>TRBV18
CASSGLAGGNTDTQYF
>TRBV7-9
CASSLSPDRAKNIQYF
>TRBV6-4
CASSDSMFSDTQYF
>TRBV6-5
CASSPGQGAAQPQHF
>TRBV9
CASSPRPGGPEQYF
>TRBV5-5
CASRRDSPEGTQYF
>TRBV3-1/TRBV3-2
CASSLNRGPESEQYF